This T cell receptor (beta chain) was captured by sequencing in a study of T cells in Graves' hyperthyroidism and ophthalmopathy. RNA transcripts provided the source from which TCR beta CDR3 regions were amplified. When the TCR CDR3 underwent first-round RT-PCR, the HTBI primer set was used. TCRdb recomputed calls from the multiplex PCR reads with MiXCR, one row per CDR3 protein. This sample has a few hundred thousand distinct CDR3 sequences; under 60% occur once, and the top ten carry around 17%. Exclusion criteria comprised uncontrolled infection, other autoimmune disease, pregnancy or lactation. Germline loops: CDR1 SNHLY, CDR2 FYNNEI. The germline V and J ends were trimmed by 4 bases and 5 bases, with 14 bases remaining between them. There are 14 residues in the CDR3.

This TCR derives from an adult woman with Graves' disease, either hyperthyroidism or ophthalmopathy (not recorded which). Input material: peripheral blood or thyroid tissue (not recorded which). The chain couples TRBV2 to TRBJ2-5; maybe TRBD2 (5 bases). CDR3 residues: CASSGGRLTETQYF. CDR3 DNA sequence: TGTGCCAGCAGTGGAGGACGACTAACGGAGACCCAGTACTTC.